This T cell receptor beta chain is from a study of naive and memory T cell subsets (dated by TCRdb to 2016 to 2017). About the investigation overall: Sorted naive and memory T cell subsets from peripheral blood were analyzed in the study using a UMI-based, open-source pipeline for TCR alpha and beta sequencing. The results of the functional CMV T cell responses matched the IgG serology results in every case. RNA was DNase-treated and reverse transcribed with TCR constant-region primers, mostly using SuperScript III. Broad study findings and their caveats: Once error correction was done, more than 95% of naive TCR sequences showed up just once, which made the naive abundance distributions much steeper than those of the memory subsets. RNA-based TCR counts may be affected by expression changes linked to T cell activation and differentiation. Gini index rose and Shannon and inverse Simpson diversity fell from naive through CM, EM and EMRA in both CD4 and CD8 cells. The repertoire findings for the naive and memory subsets could not be validated, as no ground truth was available. Naive repertoires, especially CD8, contained a few larger clonotypes, possibly memory cells re-expressing CD45RA. A power law was followed by TCR abundance, with an exponent that differed between naive and memory subsets but was consistent across the three individuals. Each clonotype was defined as a single alpha or beta chain sequence rather than as a paired alpha/beta receptor.

CDR1 and CDR2 are drawn from the germline V gene: SGHVS, FNYEAQ. The CDR3 covers 16 residues, taking in both the cysteine and the phenylalanine. The read is trimmed to its CDR3 DNA, 48 bases read in frame from base 1. V and J lose 1 base and 5 bases, and a span of 15 bases separates them. Separate amplification of TCR alpha and beta chain libraries was performed from the second PCR step onward. The CMV status of each donor was determined by measuring IFNgamma production from CD4+ T cells after fresh PBMCs had been stimulated overnight with CMV viral lysate. CD4 T cells were positively selected with Miltenyi beads, followed by positive selection of CD8 T cells from the CD4-negative fraction. Cells were stained for CD3, CD4, CD8, CD45RA, CD27 and a live/dead dye and were sorted on a BD Aria II into four subsets based on CD45RA and CD27. A few healthy volunteers provided blood, and each donor's sample was split into CD4 and CD8 T cells and then further divided into four differentiation subsets. Approximately 110 ml of peripheral blood was taken from each donor, and PBMC were separated by density-gradient centrifugation on Ficoll-Paque PLUS. After sorting, cells were lysed in RLT buffer, RNA was extracted using a Qiagen RNeasy kit, and the extracted RNA was stored at -80 degrees C.

The library was obtained by UMI-ligation and nested PCR. The beta constant-region primer consisted of an equimolar mixture of two oligonucleotides that together covered TRBC1 and TRBC2. Four rounds of PCR were used to amplify ligated cDNA, with nested alpha and beta constant-region primers being used together with the SP2 primer. T4 RNA ligase 1 ligated a single-stranded oligonucleotide carrying the SP2 primer and a 12-nucleotide UMI to the cDNA 3' end. The ligation reaction was incubated at 16°C for about 20-24 hours. PCR2 was usually performed as a SYBR Green qPCR and halted at a preset threshold so that over-amplification would not occur. All purifications after the first were performed with Agencourt AMPure XP magnetic beads. Libraries were quantified by Qubit and checked on a TapeStation, with a main peak expected near 650 bp. Pooled libraries were sequenced on an Illumina MiSeq with v2 2x251 paired-end kits, typically giving roughly 0.9-2.3 million reads per sample. Libraries were pooled at about 4 nM per sample, and about 5-7% PhiX was added to improve cluster recognition. Per the authors' processing: FASTQ reads processed by Demultiplexor were assigned V and J genes by Decombinator through tag matching that tolerated a single base-pair mismatch. UMIs were used by Collapsinator to correct both sequencing errors and frequency errors arising from PCR heterogeneity. TCRs were translated and CDR3s were extracted from the conserved cysteine to the FGXG phenylalanine by CDR3Translator, with non-productive sequences being flagged. Gini, Shannon entropy and inverse Simpson indices were calculated on repertoires that had been subsampled to equal numbers of UMI-defined TCRs. Clonotype abundance distributions were fitted to a power law by maximum likelihood within the linear range. On one naive CD8 sample, the pipeline and MIGEC gave similar UMI counts, unique TCR numbers and clonal distributions. In one analysis, naive TCRs that were also found in any memory subset of the same donor were excluded from the naive repertoire. A set of several thousand CMV-associated CDR3 sequences, compiled from VDJdb and a published dataset, was used to search the repertoires. The public reads were run again by TCRdb, first through fastp at Q25 and then through MiXCR, and only productive beta chains were kept. Each record represents a unique CDR3 protein, reported with the most common genes and DNA among its rows. Here the V and J calls rest on TCRdb's processing, not on the authors' analysis. In this sample the table shows some 110,000 distinct CDR3 sequences, roughly 15% of which occur a single time. 2.8% of the sample goes to the ten largest clones.

This clonotype showed up just a few times. This receptor's antigen is unknown. No much larger clone exists at a distance of one base, and base qualities are not known. Sequences were obtained from naive CD8+ T cells from blood. Sample cell subset or site, as interpreted from the label and publication: naive T cells, CD45RA high CD27+. This receptor was identified in a human donor in good health. The chain is made from TRBV7-6 and TRBJ2-1, and perhaps TRBD2 as D gene, on 7 matching bases. The CDR3 region: CASSLVGGGRDNEQFF. The nucleotides are TGTGCCAGCAGCTTAGTTGGCGGGGGCAGGGACAATGAGCAGTTCTTC.